This T cell receptor beta chain derives from a study of shared clonotypes between healthy human individuals. V lost 4 bases, J lost 13 bases, and 21 bases lay in between. The CDR3 length is 14 residues. Looked up from germline, CDR1 is SGDLS and CDR2 is YYNGEE. Naive CD45RA+ and memory CD45RA-negative subsets were split from CD4+ cells. Assay: immunoSEQ multiplex PCR; the TCRdb copy retains only in-frame clones and omits some. The sample records about 1.5 million clones, 95% to 99% being singletons. This receptor was taken from a man in his thirties or forties in good health. The sequenced material came from naive CD4+ T cells sorted from blood. Subset indicated: CD45RA+ positively selected. This chain links TRBV9 with TRBJ2-4; D is uncertain. The CDR3 reads CASSQTLTLSQQYF. As DNA, the CDR3 is TGTGCCAGCAGCCAAACGTTGACTCTAAGCCAACAGTACTTC.